This passage covers 30 T cell receptor beta chains from one sample sequenced in a study of blood T cell repertoires in COVID-19. Data came from immunoSEQ multiplex PCR; TCRdb stores just in-frame clones and leaves some out. Counted here are about 240,000 clones, 92% occurring once; the ten biggest clones make up 0.8% to 0.95%. Specimen: peripheral blood. These receptors were taken from a man aged 25-45 years with COVID-19, enrolled during active disease.

The chain has TRBV5-1 and TRBJ2-2; D gene uncertain. The CDR3 runs 15 residues. The ends were cut back, 3 bases at V and 0 bases at J, with 9 bases in the middle. Germline CDR1 reads SGHRS; CDR2 reads YFSETQ. In DNA form, the CDR3 reads TGCGCCAGCAGCTCCAAGACAACGAACACCGGGGAGCTGTTTTTT. Its translation: CASSSKTTNTGELFF.

V and J are TRBV30 and TRBJ2-5; 12 bases are a match to TRBD1. Trimming cost V 0 bases and J 1 base; bases outside gene matches: 6. The CDR3 runs 17 residues. Germline CDR1 and CDR2: GTSNPN and SVGIG (reference sequence). CDR3 amino acids: CAWSVGGTGGPQETQYF. Written as DNA, the CDR3 is TGTGCCTGGAGTGTGGGAGGGACAGGGGGCCCCCAAGAGACCCAGTACTTC. The entire variable domain, with the rest obtained from reference TRBV30 and TRBJ2-5, is as follows: SQTIHQWPATLVQPVGSPLSLECTVEGTSNPNLYWYRQAAGRGLQLLFYSVGIGQISSEVPQNLSASRPQDRQFILSSKKLLLSDSGFYLCAWSVGGTGGPQETQYFGPGTRLLVL.

The V and J genes are TRBV7-9 and TRBJ2-7, with a possible D match to TRBD1 (6 bases). Per germline, CDR1 SEHNR and CDR2 FQNEAQ (reference sequence). The length of the CDR3 is 15 residues. Trimming took 4 bases from V and 2 from J, leaving 15 bases between them. The CDR3 region has the DNA TGTGCCAGCAGCTGGGACAACTGGGAAGCCTACGAGCAGTACTTC. As protein: CASSWDNWEAYEQYF.

This clone appeared once. The chain has TRBV10-3 and TRBJ2-2; TRBD1 aligns across 8 bases. The V gene end was trimmed by 3 bases and the J gene end by 6 bases; junction bases not matched to a gene: 6. This CDR3 contains 15 residues. From germline, CDR1 is ENHRY and CDR2 SYGVKD. DNA of the CDR3: TGTGCCATCAGTGACCAGGACAGGGCCGCCGGGGAGCTGTTTTTT. Encoded protein: CAISDQDRAAGELFF.

The chain carries TRBV7-6 and TRBJ1-4, with a tentative D call TRBD1 (5 bases). CDR3 length: 16 amino acids. CDR1 is SGHVS, CDR2 FNYEAQ, per germline. Trimming shortened V by 0 bases and J by 4 bases, and 12 bases separated the two germline ends. CDR3 DNA sequence: TGTGCCAGCAGCTTAGCGGGGCAGACCTTTAATGAAAAACTGTTTTTT. It translates to CASSLAGQTFNEKLFF.

This rearrangement joins TRBV2 to TRBJ2-3, with 8 positions matching TRBD1. This CDR3 is built from 15 residues. J gave up 4 bases and V 6 bases, and 9 bases lay outside the gene matches. The V gene's germline CDR1 is SNHLY and CDR2 FYNNEI. The CDR3 region has the DNA TGTGCCAGCAGCGCCGGGACAGGTCGTGCAGATACGCAGTATTTT. Its protein product is CASSAGTGRADTQYF.

The V and J genes are TRBV6-5 and TRBJ2-1; unclear D gene. V lost 4 bases and J 4 bases, leaving 14 bases between the germline ends. The CDR3 runs to 15 residues. CDR1 and CDR2 (germline): MNHEY, SVGAGI. The CDR3 spells CASSSPPREYNEQFF. The DNA of the CDR3 is TGTGCCAGCAGTTCACCACCCCGAGAATACAATGAGCAGTTCTTC.

The gene calls are TRBV12-3 or TRBV12-4 and TRBJ2-3; D might be TRBD2 (6 bases). V was trimmed by 3 bases and J by 12 bases, leaving 16 bases between them. The CDR3 length is 13 residues. CDR3 sequence (DNA): TGTGCCAGCAGTTTGGGACGGGCGGGGAACCAGTATTTT. It translates to CASSLGRAGNQYF.

Turning to this clone: Different DNA sequences within this sample yield the same CDR3. This rearrangement joins TRBV6-5 to TRBJ1-1, with TRBD1 matching over 10 bases. The CDR3 has 14 residues. The germline V gene encodes CDR1 MNHEY and CDR2 SVGAGI. Losses at the gene ends were 5 bases for V and 4 bases for J; bases not matched to a gene: 4. Written as DNA, the CDR3 is TGTGCCAGCAGTACCGGACAGGGGGGCACTGAAGCTTTCTTT. It translates to CASSTGQGGTEAFF.

A note on this clone: This sample also contains other DNA sequences that code for the same CDR3. The rearrangement joins TRBV9 to TRBJ1-2; 7 bases are a match to TRBD1. This CDR3 contains 14 residues. Germline V gene data show CDR1 as SGDLS and CDR2 as YYNGEE. Trimming cost V 2 bases and J 2 bases; bases outside gene matches: 3. This CDR3 reads CASSVGGGNYGYTF. The DNA of the CDR3 is TGTGCCAGCAGCGTTGGAGGGGGCAACTATGGCTACACCTTC.

The chain links TRBV13 to TRBJ2-7; the D gene is possibly TRBD2 (6 bases). The V gene lost 6 bases and the J gene lost 1 base, with 13 bases spanning the gap. CDR3 length equals 14 residues. CDR1 is PRHDT, CDR2 FYEKMQ, per germline (reference sequence). CDR3 sequence reads: CASRASGLSYEQYF. The DNA for the CDR3 is TGTGCCAGCAGAGCAAGCGGGTTGTCCTACGAGCAGTACTTC.

The V and J genes are TRBV7-2 and TRBJ2-7; 8 nucleotides agree with TRBD2. The germline V gene has CDR1 SGHTA and CDR2 FQGNSA. Trimming cost V 5 bases and J 6 bases; bases outside gene matches: 12. The CDR3 totals 15 residues. The CDR3 sequence: CASSQAGTRGLEQYF. In DNA form, the CDR3 reads TGTGCCAGCAGCCAGGCCGGGACTAGAGGGCTCGAGCAGTACTTC.

Regarding this clone: The same CDR3 is also encoded by other DNA sequences in this sample. The chain couples TRBV11-2 to TRBJ1-3; 7 bases line up with TRBD1. V shed 4 bases and J 1 base; nucleotides not matched to a gene: 1. Germline-derived CDR1 and CDR2 are SGHAT and FQNNGV. The CDR3 loop spans 14 amino acids. The CDR3: CASSYRGSGNTIYF. DNA of the CDR3: TGTGCCAGCAGCTACAGGGGTTCTGGAAACACCATATATTTT.

The chain recombines TRBV5-4 with TRBJ2-7; 7 nucleotides match TRBD1. J was trimmed by 2 bases and V by 0 bases; bases with no gene match: 2. This CDR3 contains 14 residues. CDR1 and CDR2 (germline): SGHNT, YYREEE (reference sequence). The CDR3 DNA reads as TGTGCCAGCAGCTTGGTGGACAGGACCTACGAGCAGTACTTC. Translation: CASSLVDRTYEQYF.

The chain is built from TRBV6-5 and TRBJ1-1, with D uncertain. In germline, CDR1 is MNHEY, CDR2 SVGAGI. This CDR3 is built from 13 residues. Trimming removed 3 bases from V and 3 bases from J, with 8 bases in between. The CDR3 DNA follows: TGTGCCAGCAGTTATTTACTTGACACTGAAGCTTTCTTT. Residues: CASSYLLDTEAFF.

The sample holds one count of this clone. V is TRBV19 and J is TRBJ1-1, with 7 bases that match TRBD1. J gave up 0 bases and V 7 bases, and 11 bases lay outside the gene matches. This CDR3 is built from 16 residues. From germline, CDR1 is LNHDA and CDR2 SQIVND (reference sequence). This chain's CDR3 is CASKTGTAPVNTEAFF. CDR3 bases: TGTGCCAGTAAGACAGGGACCGCCCCCGTGAACACTGAAGCTTTCTTT.

The V call is TRBV27, the J call TRBJ2-3; D uncertain. CDR1 and CDR2 from the germline V gene are MNHEY and SMNVEV (reference sequence). This CDR3 region has 13 residues. The germline V and J ends were trimmed by 4 bases and 0 bases, with 5 bases remaining between them. As DNA, the CDR3 is TGTGCCAGCAGTTATCTCAGCACAGATACGCAGTATTTT. Protein product: CASSYLSTDTQYF.

The J gene is TRBJ1-2, the V gene TRBV5-4; a weak D match, TRBD1 (5 bases). V was clipped by 3 bases and J by 5 bases, with 20 bases between them. CDR1 SGHNT and CDR2 YYREEE come from the germline V gene (reference sequence). This CDR3 contains 16 residues. DNA for the CDR3: TGTGCCAGCAGCTCGACCCTCGGCAGGGTACTTTATGGCTACACCTTC. Residues: CASSSTLGRVLYGYTF.

The chain links TRBV6-6 to TRBJ2-7; tentative D call: TRBD2 (5 bases). The ends were cut back, 0 bases at V and 0 bases at J, with 12 bases in the middle. Germline V gene lookup returns CDR1 MNHNY and CDR2 SVGAGI (reference sequence). The CDR3 length is 16 residues. CDR3 DNA sequence: TGTGCCAGCAGTTACTCAGGAGGTTCTCTCTCCTACGAGCAGTACTTC. Translating gives CASSYSGGSLSYEQYF.

The V gene is TRBV19, the J gene TRBJ1-1, with a weak D call TRBD1 (6 bases). The germline V gene encodes CDR1 LNHDA and CDR2 SQIVND (reference sequence). The germline V and J ends were trimmed by 7 bases and 3 bases, with 18 bases remaining between them. The CDR3 is 15 amino acids. The CDR3 sequence: CASIPTQGVYTEAFF. The CDR3 bases are TGTGCCAGTATCCCAACACAGGGTGTTTACACTGAAGCTTTCTTT.

The chain recombines TRBV9 with TRBJ2-1, with a tentative D call TRBD1 (6 bases). The germline V and J ends were trimmed by 2 bases and 3 bases, with 12 bases remaining between them. This CDR3 has 15 amino acids. The V gene's germline CDR1 is SGDLS and CDR2 YYNGEE. CDR3 DNA sequence: TGTGCCAGCAGCGTCGGACAGCAGGACTACAATGAGCAGTTCTTC. It encodes CASSVGQQDYNEQFF. The full variable domain, completed using reference TRBV9 and TRBJ2-1, is DSGVTQTPKHLITATGQRVTLRCSPRSGDLSVYWYQQSLDQGLQFLIQYYNGEERAKGNILERFSAQQFPDLHSELNLSSLELGDSALYFCASSVGQQDYNEQFFGPGTRLTVL.

The V call is TRBV19, the J call TRBJ2-5, with 7 bases aligning to TRBD1. CDR1 is LNHDA, CDR2 SQIVND, per germline (reference sequence). Germline trimming cut 6 bases from V and 3 bases from J; bases unmatched to any gene: 1. The CDR3 sequence is 12 residues long. The CDR3 nucleotides are TGTGCCAGTAGCGGACAGGAAGAGACCCAGTACTTC. It encodes CASSGQEETQYF.

This clone appeared once. This chain uses TRBV3-1 (or the pseudogene TRBV3-2) with TRBJ2-2, with D perhaps matching TRBD1 (5 bases). V was clipped by 4 bases and J by 4 bases, with 7 bases between them. The CDR3 covers 13 residues. Germline CDR1 LGHDT, CDR2 YNNKEL (reference sequence). The CDR3 here is CASSRRATGELFF. The DNA for the CDR3 is TGTGCCAGCAGCCGCAGGGCCACCGGGGAGCTGTTTTTT.

The CDR3 nucleotides read TGTGCCAGCAGCCATCGACAGGCCGGTAGTAATGAGCAGTTCTTC. It codes for CASSHRQAGSNEQFF. This chain links TRBV2 with TRBJ2-1; D perhaps matches TRBD1 (6 bases). This CDR3 has 15 amino acids. Between the trimmed V and J ends, which lost 6 bases and 7 bases, there was a span of 19 bases. Germline CDR1 reads SNHLY; CDR2 reads FYNNEI.

The gene calls are TRBV25-1 and TRBJ1-4, with 10 bases fitting TRBD1. V shed 6 bases, J shed 7 bases, and the junction held 8 bases outside the gene matches. This CDR3 region has 15 residues. CDR1 MGHDK and CDR2 SYGVNS come from the germline V gene. Here the CDR3 DNA reads TGTGCCAGCAGCCCGGGACAGGGGCGCCTTGAAAAACTGTTTTTT. Translation: CASSPGQGRLEKLFF. Supplemented by reference TRBV25-1 and TRBJ1-4, the full variable domain reads EADIYQTPRYLVIGTGKKITLECSQTMGHDKMYWYQQDPGMELHLIHYSYGVNSTEKGDLSSESTVSRIRTEHFPLTLESARPSHTSQYLCASSPGQGRLEKLFFGSGTQLSVL.

The chain carries TRBV27 and TRBJ2-3; 8 bases are shared with TRBD1. The CDR3 has 15 amino acids. The trim removed 4 bases at V and 4 bases at J, leaving 7 bases unmatched. Germline CDR1 and CDR2: MNHEY and SMNVEV (reference sequence). The CDR3 bases are TGTGCCAGCAGTTCCCGGGACAGGAGGGCAGATACGCAGTATTTT. It specifies CASSSRDRRADTQYF.

A single count supports this clone. The chain joins TRBV5-6 to TRBJ2-3; no reliable D call. The V end lost 3 bases, the J end lost 0 bases, and 11 bases lay between the germline ends. The germline V gene has CDR1 SGHDT and CDR2 YYEEEE. The CDR3 totals 15 residues. The CDR3 spells CASSSPTLSTDTQYF. The DNA of the CDR3 is TGTGCCAGCAGCTCACCTACCCTTAGCACAGATACGCAGTATTTT.

The chain couples TRBV25-1 to TRBJ2-5; possible D gene TRBD1, 6 bases. The CDR3 contains 13 residues. The germline V gene encodes CDR1 MGHDK and CDR2 SYGVNS. The ends were cut back, 6 bases at V and 4 bases at J, with 12 bases in the middle. In DNA, the CDR3 is TGTGCCAGCAGAGCACAGGGAAGAGAGACCCAGTACTTC. Translating it yields CASRAQGRETQYF.

This clone was seen just once. The V call is TRBV9, the J call TRBJ1-2, with TRBD1 matching over 7 bases. With V trimmed by 3 bases and J by 4 bases, 3 bases remained unmatched. From germline, CDR1 is SGDLS and CDR2 YYNGEE. CDR3 size: 13 residues. The CDR3 reads CASSGDRVYGYTF. The CDR3 DNA follows: TGTGCCAGCAGCGGTGACAGGGTCTATGGCTACACCTTC.

The chain combines TRBV5-6 with TRBJ2-7, with TRBD2 matching over 9 bases. The germline V gene encodes CDR1 SGHDT and CDR2 YYEEEE. V dropped 3 bases and J dropped 2; count of bases not matched to a gene: 9. The CDR3 sequence is 16 residues long. The CDR3 reads CASSSLGLAGTYEQYF. In DNA, the CDR3 is TGTGCCAGCAGCTCGCTTGGGCTAGCGGGAACCTACGAGCAGTACTTC. The complete variable domain, with remaining parts taken from reference TRBV5-6 and TRBJ2-7, reads DAGVTQSPTHLIKTRGQQVTLRCSPKSGHDTVSWYQQALGQGPQFIFQYYEEEERQRGNFPDRFSGHQFPNYSSELNVNALLLGDSALYLCASSSLGLAGTYEQYFGPGTRLTVT.